One sample yielded the 7 T cell receptor beta chains listed below, sequenced in a study of blood T cells in healthy people across ages. A second PCR, run for roughly 7 to 12 cycles, used a sample-barcoded 5' primer plus a J-beta primer mix. TCRdb fed the 5' RACE reads into MiXCR, producing one record per CDR3 protein. This sample has some 890,000 distinct CDR3 sequences; about 27% occur once, and the top ten carry around 9.6%. This sample also appeared in a second study, on T cells of mothers and their children.

What was sequenced was blood. These receptor sequences come from a middle-aged woman in good health.

In its sample, this clonotype was seen a few times. The V call is TRBV20-1, the J call TRBJ2-7; perhaps TRBD1 as D (5 bases). This CDR3 has 14 amino acids. The V gene lost 6 bases and the J gene lost 1 base, with 16 bases spanning the gap. Germline V gene data show CDR1 as DFQATT and CDR2 as SNEGSKA (reference sequence). The CDR3 spells CSAPPLDRSYEQYF. As DNA, the CDR3 is TGCAGTGCCCCCCCCCTCGACAGATCCTACGAGCAGTACTTC.

Regarding this clonotype: An end of the junction differs from the germline gene, which may be a read error. J is TRBJ2-2 and V is TRBV29-1; 8 bases fit TRBD1. The CDR3 loop spans 14 amino acids. Looked up from germline, CDR1 is SQVTM and CDR2 is ANQGSEA. The chain's CDR3 is CSGGQALGTGELFF. CDR3 nucleotide sequence: TGCAGCGGGGGACAGGCCCTAGGCACCGGAGAGCTGTTTTTT.

This clonotype turned up a few times. CDR3 sequence (DNA): TGTGCCAGTAGTATGCCTGGGGGCAGCTACACCTTC. It yields the protein CASSMPGGSYTF. The V gene is TRBV19, the J gene TRBJ1-2, with a tentative D call TRBD1 (6 bases). This CDR3 has 12 amino acids. The V end was cut by 3 bases, the J end by 9 bases, with 11 bases between. Germline V gives CDR1 LNHDA, CDR2 SQIVND (reference sequence).

There are a few counts of this clonotype. The chain carries TRBV5-1 and TRBJ2-1; the D gene is possibly TRBD1 (6 bases). Germline V gene lookup returns CDR1 SGHRS and CDR2 YFSETQ. V lost 0 bases and J 4 bases, leaving 14 bases between the germline ends. The CDR3 extends over 16 amino acids. The DNA for the CDR3 is TGCGCCAGCAGCTTGGGATTACAGGGCTCGTACAATGAGCAGTTCTTC. It yields the protein CASSLGLQGSYNEQFF.

Remarks on this clonotype: One end of the junction varies from germline; a read error may be responsible. The chain is built from TRBV7-2 and TRBJ2-1; D may match TRBD1 or TRBD2 (5 bases each). Germline V lookup: CDR1 SGHTA, CDR2 FQGNSA. CDR3 length equals 15 residues. For the CDR3, the DNA is TGTGCCAGCAGCTTAGAGAGGGGCAGCTACAATGATCAGTTCTTC. Its protein product is CASSLERGSYNDQFF.

Only a few counts were recorded for this clonotype. The chain carries TRBV12-3 or TRBV12-4 and TRBJ1-1, with a tentative D call TRBD1 (6 bases). CDR3 length: 14 amino acids. The V end was cut by 3 bases, the J end by 5 bases, with 13 bases between. The CDR3 here is CASSFRGPGTEAFF. The CDR3 nucleotides read TGTGCCAGCAGTTTCAGGGGCCCGGGGACTGAAGCTTTCTTT.

Turning to this clonotype: A much larger clone is a single base away; this may be a read error. The chain employs TRBV11-1 and TRBJ2-7; 8 nucleotides line up with TRBD2. In germline, CDR1 is SGHAT, CDR2 FQDESV (reference sequence). The CDR3 runs to 15 residues. Written as DNA, the CDR3 is TGTGACAGCAGCCGTCAGGACGGGGGGGCCTACGAGCAGTACTTC. Protein sequence: CDSSRQDGGAYEQYF.